This entry lists 32 T cell receptor beta chains sequenced from one sample in a study of shared clonotypes between healthy human individuals. Here immunoSEQ multiplex PCR was the method, and the copy in TCRdb shows in-frame clones only, minus some. The repertoire holds some 690,000 clones, with around 90% as singletons. The sample comprised memory CD8+ T cells from PBMCs. Documented subset: CD45RO+ cells pooled with CCR7-negative TemRA cells. These receptors came from a man aged 18-30 years in good health. Some clones in this sample may be carry-over from other donors' samples.

The chain recombines TRBV20-1 with TRBJ2-2; no firm D call. Germline CDR1 and CDR2: DFQATT and SNEGSKA (reference sequence). Trimming took off 5 bases at V and 7 bases at J, with 8 bases between the two ends. CDR3 length: 11 amino acids. CDR3 protein: CSAGNYGELFF. The CDR3 DNA reads as TGCAGTGCTGGAAATTACGGGGAGCTGTTTTTT.

The J gene is TRBJ1-1, the V gene TRBV9, with D uncertain. The CDR3 runs to 15 residues. The V end lost 3 bases, the J end lost 4 bases, and 16 bases lay between the germline ends. Germline values: CDR1 SGDLS, CDR2 YYNGEE. The CDR3 protein is CASSDPSVMGTEAFF. CDR3 nucleotide sequence: TGTGCCAGCAGCGATCCTAGCGTTATGGGCACTGAAGCTTTCTTT.

The chain carries TRBV7-8 and TRBJ1-2, with D unresolved. V lost 5 bases and J 6 bases, leaving 10 bases between the germline ends. Germline V gives CDR1 SGHVS, CDR2 FQNEAQ. This CDR3 contains 12 residues. CDR3 loop: CASSNGRDGYTF. The CDR3 DNA follows: TGTGCCAGCAGCAATGGGCGGGATGGCTACACCTTC. Full variable domain (rest looked up from reference TRBV7-8 and TRBJ1-2): GAGVSQSPRYKVAKRGQDVALRCDPISGHVSLFWYQQALGQGPEFLTYFQNEAQLDKSGLPSDRFFAERPEGSVSTLKIQRTQQEDSAVYLCASSNGRDGYTFGSGTRLTVV.

J is TRBJ2-7 and V is TRBV5-1; D gene ambiguous. Germline V lookup: CDR1 SGHRS, CDR2 YFSETQ. The CDR3 has 16 residues. Trimming left V 4 bases short and J 0 bases short, with 17 bases between. The CDR3 DNA reads TGCGCCAGCAGCCTCTTCCCCGGGCCGAGCTCCTACGAGCAGTACTTC. It specifies CASSLFPGPSSYEQYF.

The genes are TRBV6-1 and TRBJ2-2; 8 bases line up with TRBD2. Germline V gene data show CDR1 as MNHNS and CDR2 as SASEGT. The CDR3 extends over 12 amino acids. J gave up 4 bases and V 11 bases, and 3 bases lay outside the gene matches. The CDR3 DNA sequence: TGTGCCGGGGCGGGGGGCACCGGGGAGCTGTTTTTT. Translated, it gives CAGAGGTGELFF.

CDR3 region: CASSPREAGANVLTF. CDR3 coding DNA: TGTGCCAGCAGTCCCAGGGAAGCTGGGGCCAACGTCCTGACTTTC. The chain couples TRBV27 to TRBJ2-6; D possibly corresponds to TRBD1 (5 bases). CDR1 and CDR2 (germline): MNHEY, SMNVEV (reference sequence). The germline V and J ends were trimmed by 5 bases and 2 bases, with 10 bases remaining between them. The CDR3 runs to 15 residues. The whole variable domain, remainder taken from reference TRBV27 and TRBJ2-6, is EAQVTQNPRYLITVTGKKLTVTCSQNMNHEYMSWYRQDPGLGLRQIYYSMNVEVTDKGDVPEGYKVSRKEKRNFPLILESPSPNQTSLYFCASSPREAGANVLTFGAGSRLTVL.

The chain carries TRBV7-3 and TRBJ2-7, with 7 bases identical to TRBD2. The CDR3 runs to 15 residues. J lost 2 bases, V lost 2 bases, and 6 bases had no gene match. CDR1 SGHTA and CDR2 FQGTGA come from the germline V gene. The CDR3 nucleotides read TGTGCCAGCAGCTTAGGGCCTAGCGGAACCTACGAGCAGTACTTC. It codes for CASSLGPSGTYEQYF. Variable domain in full (rest from reference TRBV7-3 and TRBJ2-7): GAGVSQTPSNKVTEKGKYVELRCDPISGHTALYWYRQSLGQGPEFLIYFQGTGAADDSGLPNDRFFAVRPEGSVSTLKIQRTERGDSAVYLCASSLGPSGTYEQYFGPGTRLTVT.

This clone occurred once. This sequence joins TRBV7-8 and TRBJ1-5; TRBD1 aligns across 9 bases. Germline V gene data show CDR1 as SGHVS and CDR2 as FQNEAQ. V lost 4 bases, J lost 3 bases, and 4 bases stayed unmatched. There are 15 residues in the CDR3. The CDR3 here is CASSSTGGNNQPQHF. The CDR3 DNA reads as TGTGCCAGCAGCTCGACAGGGGGAAACAATCAGCCCCAGCATTTT.

The rearrangement joins TRBV11-2 to TRBJ2-7; tentative D call: TRBD1 (5 bases). CDR3 length: 14 residues. Per germline, CDR1 SGHAT and CDR2 FQNNGV. The V and J ends lost 1 base and 2 bases respectively, with 9 bases between them. The DNA of the CDR3 is TGTGCCAGCAGCTTAGTCAGGGCAGCCTACGAGCAGTACTTC. Translating gives CASSLVRAAYEQYF. The complete variable domain, with remaining parts taken from reference TRBV11-2 and TRBJ2-7, reads EAGVAQSPRYKIIEKRQSVAFWCNPISGHATLYWYQQILGQGPKLLIQFQNNGVVDDSQLPKDRFSAERLKGVDSTLKIQPAKLEDSAVYLCASSLVRAAYEQYFGPGTRLTVT.

V is TRBV29-1 and J is TRBJ1-1; D is undetermined. The CDR3 consists of 14 residues. The V gene lost 2 bases and the J gene lost 0 bases, with 10 bases spanning the gap. Germline values: CDR1 SQVTM, CDR2 ANQGSEA. The chain's CDR3 is CSVELTSMNTEAFF. CDR3 DNA sequence: TGCAGCGTTGAACTCACAAGTATGAACACTGAAGCTTTCTTT.

The rearrangement uses TRBV2 and TRBJ2-7, with 13 bases matching TRBD2. Germline lookup yields CDR1 SNHLY and CDR2 FYNNEI. This CDR3 has 16 amino acids. The J segment lost 3 bases and the V segment lost 4 bases, leaving 6 bases of the junction unmatched. Here the CDR3 reads CASSAWTSGSRYEQYF. The CDR3 nucleotides are TGTGCCAGCAGTGCCTGGACTAGCGGGAGTCGCTACGAGCAGTACTTC.

The rearrangement links TRBV27 to TRBJ2-7; 7 bases agree with TRBD1. Germline assignment: CDR1 MNHEY and CDR2 SMNVEV (reference sequence). The CDR3 consists of 14 residues. J lost 1 base, V lost 5 bases, and 5 bases had no gene match. In DNA form, the CDR3 reads TGTGCCAGCAGTAGTACAGGGGCTTCCTACGAGCAGTACTTC. Its protein is CASSSTGASYEQYF.

This chain joins TRBV11-1 and TRBJ2-2; D is uncertain. Trimming stripped 3 bases from V and 6 bases from J, with 11 bases between. The CDR3 is 14 amino acids. CDR1 and CDR2 from the germline V gene are SGHAT and FQDESV (reference sequence). The CDR3 spells CASSFLVGSGELFF. CDR3 nucleotides: TGTGCCAGCAGCTTCCTAGTCGGCTCCGGGGAGCTGTTTTTT.

This rearrangement joins TRBV27 to TRBJ2-7, with 9 bases aligning to TRBD2. Germline CDR1 and CDR2: MNHEY and SMNVEV (reference sequence). The CDR3 loop spans 15 amino acids. Trimming took 6 bases from V and 5 from J; bases not matched to a gene: 11. The CDR3 region is CASRVEGLAIHEQYF. The CDR3 DNA follows: TGTGCCAGCAGAGTAGAGGGACTAGCTATACACGAGCAGTACTTC.

The genes are TRBV29-1 and TRBJ2-1; 8 nucleotides match TRBD2. The CDR3 is made up of 14 amino acids. Unmatched junction bases numbered 3, after V lost 3 bases and J lost 2 bases. Germline V gene sequence: CDR1 SQVTM, CDR2 ANQGSEA. CDR3 protein: CSVDPSGPYNEQFF. The DNA of the CDR3 is TGCAGCGTTGACCCTAGCGGGCCCTACAATGAGCAGTTCTTC.

The gene calls are TRBV5-6 and TRBJ2-3; D is unresolved. The CDR3 loop spans 15 amino acids. The ends were cut back, 4 bases at V and 5 bases at J, with 17 bases in the middle. Looked up from germline, CDR1 is SGHDT and CDR2 is YYEEEE. The CDR3 DNA reads TGTGCCAGCAGCCTGTGGACGGACCCACGAGATACGCAGTATTTT. The encoded protein is CASSLWTDPRDTQYF. Drawing the rest from reference TRBV5-6 and TRBJ2-3, the complete variable domain is DAGVTQSPTHLIKTRGQQVTLRCSPKSGHDTVSWYQQALGQGPQFIFQYYEEEERQRGNFPDRFSGHQFPNYSSELNVNALLLGDSALYLCASSLWTDPRDTQYFGPGTRLTVL.

The V call is TRBV5-1, the J call TRBJ2-7; D unresolved. The CDR3 length is 15 residues. Germline CDR1 SGHRS, CDR2 YFSETQ. Deletions cut 0 bases from V and 4 bases from J, with 14 bases between. The CDR3 reads CASSLGARLAYEQYF. The DNA for the CDR3 is TGCGCCAGCAGCTTGGGCGCACGGCTGGCTTACGAGCAGTACTTC.

V gene TRBV27 combines with J gene TRBJ2-1; 7 positions match TRBD1. Germline V gene sequence: CDR1 MNHEY, CDR2 SMNVEV (reference sequence). Germline trimming cut 5 bases from V and 5 bases from J; bases unmatched to any gene: 6. CDR3 length: 14 residues. Here the CDR3 reads CASSVDRVHNEQFF. The CDR3 DNA sequence: TGTGCCAGCAGTGTTGACAGGGTTCACAATGAGCAGTTCTTC.

This chain links TRBV10-3 with TRBJ1-2; D may be TRBD1 (5 bases). This CDR3 spans 13 amino acids. The germline V and J ends were trimmed by 0 bases and 6 bases, with 8 bases remaining between them. The germline gives CDR1 ENHRY, CDR2 SYGVKD. CDR3 nucleotide sequence: TGTGCCATCAGTGAGTCGGCAGGGCATGGCTACACCTTC. Translating it yields CAISESAGHGYTF.

Regarding this clone: Other DNA sequences in this sample translate to the same CDR3. The gene calls are TRBV13 and TRBJ2-3; 12 bases align to TRBD2. Germline CDR1 PRHDT, CDR2 FYEKMQ (reference sequence). The trim removed 0 bases at V and 5 bases at J, leaving 0 bases unmatched. The CDR3 has 15 residues. The CDR3 protein is CASSLGLAGGDTQYF. The CDR3 nucleotides are TGTGCCAGCAGCTTAGGACTAGCGGGAGGAGATACGCAGTATTTT.

This sequence joins TRBV27 and TRBJ2-7; D is ambiguous. Trimming shortened V by 5 bases and J by 2 bases, and 10 bases separated the two germline ends. The germline V gene encodes CDR1 MNHEY and CDR2 SMNVEV (reference sequence). The CDR3 sequence is 13 residues long. The CDR3 protein is CASSGGPAYEQYF. DNA for the CDR3: TGTGCCAGCAGTGGTGGGCCGGCCTACGAGCAGTACTTC.

The gene calls are TRBV14 and TRBJ1-1, with 12 bases identical to TRBD1. V lost 2 bases and J lost 11; bases outside the gene matches: 12. CDR1 and CDR2 from the germline V gene are SGHDN and FVKESK. The CDR3 spans 16 residues. The CDR3: CASSQFLGQGARIAFF. CDR3 coding DNA: TGTGCCAGCAGCCAATTTCTGGGACAGGGGGCGCGGATTGCTTTCTTT.

This sequence joins TRBV28 and TRBJ2-5, with TRBD1 identical over 7 bases. CDR3 length: 15 residues. CDR1 is MDHEN and CDR2 is SYDVKM in the germline V gene. Trimming took 5 bases from V and 4 from J; bases not matched to a gene: 10. CDR3 coding DNA: TGTGCCAGCAGTCTGTTACAGGGGACGGGAGAGACCCAGTACTTC. Amino acid sequence: CASSLLQGTGETQYF.

Comments on this clone: The same CDR3 is also encoded by other DNA sequences in this sample. This chain connects TRBV2 to TRBJ2-1; TRBD2 is a possible D gene (6 bases). V shed 3 bases and J shed 4 bases, with 13 bases lying between them. CDR1 is SNHLY and CDR2 is FYNNEI in the germline V gene. The CDR3 is 15 residues long. The CDR3 spells CASSEGLAGYNEQFF. As DNA, the CDR3 is TGTGCCAGCAGTGAGGGGTTGGCGGGGTACAATGAGCAGTTCTTC.

A note on this clone: The same CDR3 is also encoded by other DNA sequences in this sample. The rearrangement links TRBV7-3 to TRBJ2-7, with D perhaps being TRBD1 or TRBD2 (5 bases each). The germline gives CDR1 SGHTA, CDR2 FQGTGA. The CDR3 runs to 13 residues. The V end lost 0 bases, the J end lost 7 bases, and 10 bases lay between the germline ends. CDR3 nucleotide sequence: TGTGCCAGCAGCTTAACGGGGACGGGGGAGCAGTACTTC. Its translation is CASSLTGTGEQYF.

The V and J genes are TRBV28 and TRBJ2-7; D unresolved. Trimming left V 2 bases short and J 4 bases short, with 12 bases between. CDR1 is MDHEN, CDR2 SYDVKM, per germline. CDR3 length: 14 residues. This CDR3 is CASSLPAREYEQYF. The CDR3, as DNA: TGTGCCAGCAGTTTACCCGCCAGAGAGTACGAGCAGTACTTC.

This clone has just one count. This chain uses TRBV13 with TRBJ1-2; D ambiguous. V lost 4 bases to trimming and J lost 7 bases, with 7 bases between them. The V gene's germline CDR1 is PRHDT and CDR2 FYEKMQ (reference sequence). The CDR3 totals 11 residues. This CDR3 is CASSSDGGYTF. DNA of the CDR3: TGTGCCAGCAGCTCGGACGGTGGCTACACCTTC.

The chain employs TRBV30 and TRBJ2-1, with 13 bases lining up with TRBD2. The CDR3 totals 17 residues. Germline V CDR1 and CDR2: GTSNPN, SVGIG (reference sequence). Trimming at V came to 5 bases and at J to 1 base, leaving 8 bases not matched to a gene. As DNA, the CDR3 is TGTGCCTGGCAAGGGACTAGCGGGACTGTTTCCTACAATGAGCAGTTCTTC. It yields the protein CAWQGTSGTVSYNEQFF.

The chain is built from TRBV5-6 and TRBJ2-2, with D uncertain. This CDR3 region has 14 residues. Germline CDR1 SGHDT, CDR2 YYEEEE. V lost 4 bases to trimming and J lost 2 bases, with 9 bases between them. The DNA of the CDR3 is TGTGCCAGCAGCCCCGGGTCCAACACCGGGGAGCTGTTTTTT. Protein: CASSPGSNTGELFF.

The V call is TRBV7-9, the J call TRBJ2-7; 7 positions agree with TRBD2. The germline V gene encodes CDR1 SEHNR and CDR2 FQNEAQ (reference sequence). The CDR3 has 16 residues. Trimming at V came to 5 bases and at J to 1 base, leaving 11 bases not matched to a gene. Here the CDR3 reads CASSRNTSAASYEQYF. The CDR3 coding sequence is TGTGCCAGCAGCCGTAACACTAGCGCTGCATCCTACGAGCAGTACTTC.

J is TRBJ1-1 and V is TRBV7-2; no definite D call. The V gene's germline CDR1 is SGHTA and CDR2 FQGNSA. Trimming stripped 4 bases from V and 7 bases from J, with 10 bases between. The CDR3 loop spans 12 amino acids. The CDR3 nucleotides read TGTGCCAGCAGCTCTAGGAGCGGTGAAGCTTTCTTT. Protein sequence: CASSSRSGEAFF.

This sequence joins TRBV27 and TRBJ1-2, with D hard to call. Per germline, CDR1 MNHEY and CDR2 SMNVEV (reference sequence). The CDR3 totals 16 residues. Trimming removed 0 bases at V and 2 bases at J, with 13 bases between. CDR3 DNA: TGTGCCAGCAGTTTATCGTGGGGAGTGATCAACTATGGCTACACCTTC. Encoded protein: CASSLSWGVINYGYTF.